One sample yielded the 19 T cell receptor beta chains listed below, sequenced in a study of T-cell memory formation after mild COVID-19. Via MiXCR, TCRdb re-called the 5' RACE reads, giving one row per CDR3 protein. The data show 350,000 to 500,000 distinct CDR3 sequences, under 20% seen once. The sample taken for sequencing was PBMCs or a T cell subset sorted from them (not recorded which). The receptors stem from a man aged 18 to 30 who had mild COVID-19 (a few samples of this study predate the infection). Cell type and time point are not known.

The chain has TRBV3-1 and TRBJ2-4; tentatively, D is TRBD2 (7 bases). The ends were cut back, 8 bases at V and 6 bases at J, with 11 bases in the middle. The V gene's germline CDR1 is LGHDT and CDR2 YNNKEL (reference sequence). CDR3 size: 12 residues. This chain's CDR3 is CASGGAGNIQYF. CDR3 bases: TGTGCCAGCGGGGGGGCTGGAAACATTCAGTACTTC.

This clonotype was seen a few times. The chain combines TRBV20-1 with TRBJ1-3; D remains unclear. Germline loops: CDR1 DFQATT, CDR2 SNEGSKA (reference sequence). V lost 5 bases and J lost 4, with 15 bases in between. The length of the CDR3 is 14 residues. CDR3 nucleotides: TGCAGTGCTCGCTCCTGGGGTCAAGGAAACACCATATATTTT. As protein: CSARSWGQGNTIYF.

The chain is built from TRBV7-2 and TRBJ2-1; a weak D match, TRBD2 (5 bases). This CDR3 comprises 15 residues. Trimming left V 5 bases short and J 4 bases short, with 15 bases between. Germline assignment: CDR1 SGHTA and CDR2 FQGNSA. CDR3 nucleotide sequence: TGTGCCAGCAGCGCCCGGACTGCCCTTTACAATGAGCAGTTCTTC. Translating gives CASSARTALYNEQFF.

The gene calls are TRBV5-1 and TRBJ1-2; D ambiguous. V was shortened by 5 bases and J by 0 bases, with 11 bases between the two germline ends. The CDR3 spans 14 residues. CDR1 is SGHRS and CDR2 is YFSETQ in the germline V gene. CDR3 in amino acids: CASRDGPANYGYTF. In DNA, the CDR3 is TGCGCCAGCAGGGACGGTCCAGCTAACTATGGCTACACCTTC. The variable domain in full, completed from reference TRBV5-1 and TRBJ1-2, reads KAGVTQTPRYLIKTRGQQVTLSCSPISGHRSVSWYQQTPGQGLQFLFEYFSETQRNKGNFPGRFSGRQFSNSRSEMNVSTLELGDSALYLCASRDGPANYGYTFGSGTRLTVV.

V and J are TRBV7-9 and TRBJ2-7; D is unresolved. V was clipped by 5 bases and J by 3 bases, with 14 bases between them. CDR1 SEHNR and CDR2 FQNEAQ come from the germline V gene (reference sequence). This CDR3 contains 14 residues. CDR3 DNA: TGTGCCAGCAGCCTCAGGACGGCCAGCTACGAGCAGTACGTC. It encodes CASSLRTASYEQYV.

This rearrangement joins TRBV20-1 to TRBJ1-2; D may be TRBD1 (5 bases). Germline CDR1 DFQATT, CDR2 SNEGSKA (reference sequence). Trimming removed 2 bases from V and 2 bases from J, with 21 bases in between. There are 17 residues in the CDR3. The CDR3 sequence: CSARSPSPAGRNYGYTF. The CDR3, as DNA: TGCAGTGCTAGATCCCCTAGCCCAGCAGGGCGGAACTATGGCTACACCTTC.

This clonotype was counted ten times or more. The junction differs from germline at one of its ends, possibly a read error. The gene calls are TRBV6-2 or TRBV6-3 and TRBJ2-2; no reliable D call. The V gene's germline CDR1 is MNHEY and CDR2 SVGEGT. The CDR3 is made up of 11 amino acids. The CDR3 DNA is TGTGCCAGCACTTACACGGGGGAGCTGTTTTTT. Translation: CASTYTGELFF.

This chain links TRBV4-1 with TRBJ2-1, with 14 nucleotides matching TRBD2. The CDR3 is 18 residues long. Germline lookup yields CDR1 MGHRA and CDR2 YSYEKL. The ends lost 0 bases at V and 8 bases at J; junction bases unmatched: 9. The CDR3 DNA reads as TGCGCCAGCAGCCAAGACCCCTTGACTAGCGGGGGGGCTCATGAGCAGTTCTTC. This encodes CASSQDPLTSGGAHEQFF.

The gene calls are TRBV11-2 and TRBJ1-2; TRBD1 aligns across 8 bases. This CDR3 spans 15 amino acids. CDR1 and CDR2 from the germline V gene are SGHAT and FQNNGV. With V trimmed by 4 bases and J by 4 bases, 8 bases remained unmatched. As DNA, the CDR3 is TGTGCCAGCAGCTCAGGCAGGGGGCGCGGCTATGGCTACACCTTC. Translated: CASSSGRGRGYGYTF.

This clonotype was counted at least ten times. The chain carries TRBV4-3 and TRBJ2-1, with a weak D call TRBD2 (7 bases). This CDR3 region has 15 residues. The V and J ends lost 1 base and 7 bases respectively, with 14 bases between them. From germline, CDR1 is LGHNA and CDR2 YSLEER. The CDR3 DNA follows: TGCGCCAGCAGCCAAGGGGGGGGCCTGTGGAATGAGCAGTTCTTC. Translated, it gives CASSQGGGLWNEQFF.

This rearrangement joins TRBV7-6 to TRBJ2-2, with 7 bases lining up with TRBD1. The CDR3 is made up of 17 amino acids. The germline gives CDR1 SGHVS, CDR2 FNYEAQ. The V and J ends lost 3 bases and 5 bases, in that order; junction bases with no gene match: 12. This chain's CDR3 is CASSFGAAGGLTGELFF. The CDR3 DNA is TGTGCCAGCAGCTTCGGGGCTGCAGGGGGATTGACCGGGGAGCTGTTTTTT.

The table lists this clonotype with a few counts. The chain is built from TRBV19 and TRBJ2-7, with a possible D match to TRBD1 (5 bases). CDR3 size: 13 residues. Germline-derived CDR1 and CDR2 are LNHDA and SQIVND (reference sequence). V was cut by 6 bases and J by 2 bases, with 11 bases left in between. As DNA, the CDR3 is TGTGCCAGTAGAACAGGCCCACCCTACGAGCAGTACTTC. It encodes CASRTGPPYEQYF.

The table lists this clonotype with a few counts. The V call is TRBV7-3, the J call TRBJ2-2; TRBD1 matches at 7 bases. With 5 bases clipped from V and 7 bases from J, the junction kept 7 bases outside the gene matches. In germline, CDR1 is SGHTA, CDR2 FQGTGA. The CDR3 sequence is 14 residues long. The CDR3 loop reads CASSRQGIDGELFF. Here the CDR3 DNA reads TGTGCCAGCAGCCGACAGGGTATAGACGGGGAGCTGTTTTTT.

In its sample, this clonotype was seen a few times. V gene TRBV6-2 or TRBV6-3 combines with J gene TRBJ2-3, with 11 bases lining up with TRBD2. Germline V gene data show CDR1 as MNHEY and CDR2 as SVGEGT. V lost 2 bases to trimming and J lost 2 bases; unmatched junction nucleotides: 3. CDR3 length: 16 amino acids. Written as DNA, the CDR3 is TGTGCCAGCAGTTACGGGACTAGCGGTCCCACAGATACGCAGTATTTT. As protein: CASSYGTSGPTDTQYF.

This clonotype was recorded at least ten times. The rearrangement joins TRBV5-1 to TRBJ1-2, with no clear D. There are 13 residues in the CDR3. Trimming took 4 bases from V and 8 from J, leaving 15 bases between them. CDR1 and CDR2 from the germline V gene are SGHRS and YFSETQ. The CDR3 spells CASSKLQLGGYTF. In nucleotides, the CDR3 is TGCGCCAGCAGCAAATTACAACTAGGCGGCTACACCTTC.

There are a few counts of this clonotype. The rearrangement joins TRBV29-1 to TRBJ2-3, with 11 bases that match TRBD2. The CDR3 is made up of 15 amino acids. V was pared by 2 bases and J by 6 bases, with 7 bases of the junction left unmatched. Per the germline V gene, CDR1 is SQVTM and CDR2 is ANQGSEA. CDR3: CSVELASGGKDTQYF. Written as DNA, the CDR3 is TGCAGCGTTGAATTGGCTAGCGGGGGGAAGGATACGCAGTATTTT.

There are a few counts of this clonotype. The V call is TRBV5-5, the J call TRBJ2-3; D perhaps matches TRBD2 (5 bases). The length of the CDR3 is 15 residues. Germline CDR1 is SGHKS and CDR2 is YYEKEE (reference sequence). Trimming took 7 bases from V and 3 from J, leaving 18 bases between them. In DNA, the CDR3 is TGTGCCAGCGGGGAGAAGGTCACCGGGACAGATACGCAGTATTTT. Amino acids: CASGEKVTGTDTQYF.

The chain links TRBV6-2 or TRBV6-3 to TRBJ2-7, with 11 positions matching TRBD1. V shed 6 bases, J shed 4 bases, and the junction held 2 bases outside the gene matches. There are 13 residues in the CDR3. CDR1 and CDR2 (germline): MNHEY, SVGEGT. CDR3 sequence: CASRWDRGYEQYV. The CDR3 nucleotides are TGTGCCAGCAGGTGGGACAGGGGGTACGAGCAGTACGTC.

The chain has TRBV7-9 and TRBJ1-2; D may be TRBD1 (6 bases). Trimming pared 5 bases from V and 8 bases from J, leaving 12 bases between. This CDR3 is built from 12 residues. Per germline, CDR1 SEHNR and CDR2 FQNEAQ (reference sequence). For the CDR3, the DNA is TGTGCCAGCAGCCGACAGGTCAACGGCTACACCTTC. Amino acids: CASSRQVNGYTF.